This TCR beta chain was observed in a study of T cells in localized non-small cell lung cancer (dated by TCRdb to the early 2020s). As for the study more broadly: Comparing tumors with uninvolved tumor-adjacent lungs, the study looked at the T cell repertoires of fewer than 250 patients with early-stage NSCLC. The cohort was made up of around 250 treatment-naive NSCLC patients whose localized lung tumors had been resected. A mean age of roughly 64 years was recorded for the NSCLC patients, of whom roughly 130 were male and 90 to 110 were female. Summary of the overall study and its limitations: Because multi-region tumor sequencing was not performed, intratumor heterogeneity could not be ruled out. Since the design was exploratory, TCR variables were selected using unadjusted p-values with no false-discovery rate correction. Uninvolved tumor-adjacent lung showed the highest T cell clonality, higher than tumor, which suggests more focused antigenic responses in the uninvolved tumor-adjacent lung. Of the top 100 tumor clones, a median of 57 were detected in paired uninvolved adjacent lung; 28 were also among that lung's top 100. Higher blood T cell density associated with longer overall survival, while higher adjacent-lung clonality associated with shorter survival.

A note on this clone: What this receptor recognizes is not known. No base-level quality is on record; no much larger clone is a single base apart.

Counted from cysteine to phenylalanine, this CDR3 has 11 amino acids. Only CDR3 DNA remains: 33 bases, in frame from the first base. As encoded in the germline V gene, CDR1 is LGHNT while CDR2 is FRNRAP. Trimming costs V 6 bases and J 4 bases, and their ends lie 7 bases apart. At diagnosis, peripheral blood, uninvolved tumor-adjacent lung and tumor were collected and stored as a combination of fresh-frozen and FFPE material. For TCR repertoire profiling, blood samples were analyzed as peripheral blood mononuclear cells. TCR beta CDR3 regions were sequenced from DNA using the immunoSEQ Assay. Processing in the source paper ran as follows. To compute T cell density, TCR beta template counts were normalized to usable DNA, which was estimated by amplifying housekeeping genes. Richness was estimated with the preseqR package, extrapolating to 400,000 templates for PBMC samples and 120,000 templates for tissue samples. Clonality was defined as one minus Pielou's evenness. To identify tissue-enriched TCRs, differential abundance testing was run on productive amino-acid clonotypes with a minimum total count of 5 and an alpha of 0.1. The Jaccard Index and the Morisita Overlap Index were used to measure repertoire overlap between compartments. GLIPH clustered TCR beta CDR3s with public tetramer-defined viral CDR3s; viral motifs required at least three viral sequences plus V-gene enrichment. TCRdb limited this immuneACCESS table to in-frame rearrangements with V and J called. A share of clones is missing; checked studies link under half to unresolved V genes, and the rest is unexplained. From that table come the V and J calls and clone size; the DNA was used to work out D and trimming. Within this sample are about 24,000 clones, with about 91% of them counted one time only. Of the sample, under 10% is held by the ten largest clones.

Material: peripheral blood mononuclear cells, obtained before any cancer treatment. The rearranged segments are TRBV12-5 and TRBJ2-7, with the D gene not confidently named. This TCR derives from a woman aged 35-75 years with stage III lung adenocarcinoma. The nucleotides read TGTGCTAGTGGGTACGGATACGAGCAGTACTTC. Protein translation: CASGYGYEQYF.